The entry below describes one T cell receptor (beta chain). The sample belongs to a study of blood T cell repertoires in COVID-19. Whole-study context: Sites across the United States, Italy and Spain contributed samples from acute and convalescent COVID-19. The analysed material was cDNA or gDNA that came from T cells, B-cell-depleted T cells, or PBMCs.

In the original processing: Estimation of nucleated cell counts was performed using reference gene primer amplification. Measured with immunoSEQ multiplex PCR; TCRdb has only the in-frame clones, and not every one. V, J and clone size are taken as reported in that table, and D and trimming were inferred from the DNA itself. The table has around 250,000 clones, 82% seen once; the top ten hold 1.9%. Germline CDR1 SEHNR, CDR2 FQNEAQ (reference sequence). The CDR3 loop spans 17 amino acids. V lost 4 bases to trimming and J lost 7 bases; unmatched junction nucleotides: 10. The sequencing input was peripheral blood. This clonotype was sampled from a woman aged 80 or over with acute or convalescent COVID-19. The chain recombines TRBV7-9 with TRBJ2-2, with 12 bases aligning to TRBD2. The CDR3 reads CASSWTSGANQVGELFF. In nucleotides, the CDR3 is TGTGCCAGCAGCTGGACTAGCGGGGCTAACCAGGTCGGGGAGCTGTTTTTT.